Below, one T cell receptor beta chain is given with its context. The antigen remains unidentified. PCR employed 60 Vbeta and 13 Jbeta primers. Data came from immunoSEQ multiplex PCR; TCRdb stores just in-frame clones and leaves some out. The sample yields about 110,000 clones, about four fifths seen once. Germline V gene lookup returns CDR1 MNHEY and CDR2 SVGAGI. Trimming stripped 6 bases from V and 8 bases from J, with 13 bases between. The CDR3 spans 12 residues. This entry belongs to a study of cytomegalovirus exposure and HLA in healthy donors. General study findings and limits: High sensitivity and specificity were reportedly achieved when the classifier diagnosed cytomegalovirus status.

The chain couples TRBV6-5 to TRBJ1-2, with D hard to call. The specimen was PBMCs. The clonotype comes from a woman between 18 and 30 years old in good health and CMV-seropositive. The CDR3 protein is CASRPLRGGYTF. The CDR3 region has the DNA TGTGCCAGCAGACCCCTACGGGGAGGCTACACCTTC.